This T cell receptor beta chain was captured in a study of control samples from healthy donors and cancer patients. The V gene end was trimmed by 11 bases and the J gene end by 4 bases; junction bases not matched to a gene: 7. The CDR3 contains 14 residues. The germline CDR1 and CDR2 sequences are SNHLY and FYNNEI. The data were produced by immunoSEQ multiplex PCR, yet TCRdb's version contains in-frame clones alone and is incomplete. Of roughly 92,000 clones in the sample, 85% to 90% were seen once. Sequencing was performed on blood. The chain employs TRBV2 and TRBJ2-2, with TRBD2 matching over 10 bases. This sequence was found in a woman aged 55 to 70 in good health. The CDR3 spells CAGASGGFTGELFF. CDR3 nucleotides: TGTGCCGGCGCTAGCGGGGGTTTCACCGGGGAGCTGTTTTTT. Together with reference TRBV2 and TRBJ2-2, the CDR3 gives the full variable domain: EPEVTQTPSHQVTQMGQEVILRCVPISNHLYFYWYRQILGQKVEFLVSFYNNEISEKSEIFDDQFSVERPDGSNFTLKIRSTKLEDSAMYFCAGASGGFTGELFFGEGSRLTVL.